This T cell receptor (beta chain) is from a study of CD8 T cells in Susac syndrome. Study findings and constraints: The study acknowledged a relatively small number of individuals in its TCR sequencing and HLA analysis.

Blood CD8+ and CD4+ T cells underwent high-throughput TCR beta sequencing. The patients serving as multiple sclerosis controls were treatment-naive. They had stable or active relapsing-remitting disease and fulfilled revised McDonald criteria. Random hexamers were used to reverse transcribe the RNA input (about 0.5 to 1 ug). TCRdb reanalysed the immunoSEQ multiplex PCR reads using MiXCR and keeps one entry per CDR3 protein. In the table there are under 200,000 distinct CDR3 sequences, approximately 96% of which are singletons. V lost 1 base to trimming and J lost 2 bases; unmatched junction nucleotides: 17. Per germline, CDR1 SGHDT and CDR2 YYEEEE. The CDR3 has 20 residues. As concerns this clonotype: What it recognizes is unknown.

The sequenced sample was CD8+ T cells from PBMCs. The chain combines TRBV5-6 with TRBJ2-4; 8 bases map to TRBD2. This TCR was recovered from a human donor with multiple sclerosis. This chain's CDR3 is CASSLRSGGANYWTKNIQYF. The CDR3 nucleotides are TGTGCCAGCAGCTTGAGAAGCGGGGGAGCAAACTACTGGACCAAAAACATTCAGTACTTC.